This T cell receptor (beta chain) was documented in a study of cytomegalovirus exposure and HLA in healthy donors. About the study: Caucasian-associated ancestry cluster membership applied to around 80% of under 450 genotyped donors. Study-wide findings and caveats: Of the V segments, some could not be distinguished, including TRBV6-2 and TRBV6-3, and were excluded. There were around 160 TCR beta chains listed as cytomegalovirus-associated. The records held CMV serostatus as the only immune exposure information.

The PCR had 60 Vbeta and 13 Jbeta primers. Libraries were prepared by immunoSEQ multiplex PCR; TCRdb keeps only in-frame clonotypes and omits some of them. The sample yields 200,000 to 250,000 clones, approximately 80% seen once. This clone occurred a few times. What it binds is not known. CDR1 MNHNS and CDR2 SASEGT come from the germline V gene. Trimming stripped 1 base from V and 2 bases from J, with 11 bases between. CDR3 size: 15 residues. The rearrangement joins TRBV6-1 to TRBJ2-5, with D perhaps matching TRBD2 (6 bases). This sequence was found in a boy between 2 and 10 years old in good health and CMV-seronegative. Source material: PBMCs. CDR3: CASSEGGGTQETQYF. As DNA, the CDR3 is TGTGCCAGCAGTGAAGGGGGAGGTACTCAAGAGACCCAGTACTTC.